This T cell receptor (beta chain) was recovered during a study of T cells expressing NK-cell markers. Across the study: It was from sorted CD3+CD56+NKG2C+, CD3+CD56+NKG2C- and CD3+CD56-NKG2C+ T cells that TCR beta repertoires came. Notes on the study in general: The HCMV specificity of the expanded NKG2C+ T cell clones stayed unresolved.

The CDR3 totals 15 residues. Germline CDR1 and CDR2: SGHKS and YYEKEE (reference sequence). A remark on this clonotype: Its antigen is not identified.

TCRdb re-analyzed the 5' RACE reads; it lists each CDR3 protein once, without DNA. Its table records 500,000 to 600,000 distinct CDR3 sequences. J is TRBJ2-2 and V is TRBV5-5; with no DNA, the TCRdb D assignment of TRBD1 cannot be verified. Sequences were obtained from blood T cells: a sorted CD56 or NKG2C T cell subset, CD4+ or CD8+ T cells, or bulk PBMC T cells (not recorded which). The sequence derives from a man aged 18 to 29 in good health. CDR3 residues: CASGGQGRDTGELFF.